These 20 T cell receptor beta chains originate from one sample sequenced in a study of blood T cell repertoires in COVID-19. The method was immunoSEQ multiplex PCR; TCRdb's version includes in-frame clones alone and lacks a portion of them. Of 220,000 or so clones in the sample, 85% to 90% are singletons; the top ten hold roughly 3.7%. Sequenced: PBMCs or T cells enriched from blood (not recorded which). The receptors derive from a woman between 18 and 30 years old in a cohort exposed to, infected with or recovered from COVID-19 (not recorded which).

The V gene is TRBV30, the J gene TRBJ2-7, with 10 bases fitting TRBD1. CDR1 and CDR2 from the germline V gene are GTSNPN and SVGIG (reference sequence). Germline trimming cut 5 bases from V and 5 bases from J; bases unmatched to any gene: 6. The CDR3 is 13 amino acids. The DNA of the CDR3 is TGTGCCTGGTGGACAGGGGGTCCGGACGAGCAGTACTTC. Protein: CAWWTGGPDEQYF.

The gene calls are TRBV7-9 and TRBJ1-6; 7 bases are shared with TRBD1. CDR3 length: 15 amino acids. V lost 2 bases and J lost 7; bases outside the gene matches: 5. Per the germline V gene, CDR1 is SEHNR and CDR2 is FQNEAQ (reference sequence). This CDR3 is CASSLLGTANSPLHF. As DNA, the CDR3 is TGTGCCAGCAGCTTATTGGGGACAGCGAATTCACCCCTCCACTTT.

V usage is TRBV6-5 and J usage is TRBJ2-1, with 11 bases that match TRBD2. Trimming took 2 bases from V and 5 from J; bases not matched to a gene: 2. CDR1 is MNHEY and CDR2 is SVGAGI in the germline V gene. This CDR3 contains 15 residues. The CDR3, as DNA: TGTGCCAGCAGTTACACTAGCGGGGGAAACAATGAGCAGTTCTTC. It translates to CASSYTSGGNNEQFF.

The chain carries TRBV4-2 and TRBJ2-3; 10 bases fit TRBD2. The CDR3 length is 15 residues. The germline V gene has CDR1 LGHNA and CDR2 YNFKEQ. The V segment lost 4 bases and the J segment 7 bases; nucleotides outside the gene matches: 8. CDR3 coding DNA: TGTGCCAGCAGCCCTACTAGCGGGGTGGCACATACGCAGTATTTT. This sequence encodes CASSPTSGVAHTQYF.

The chain carries TRBV28 and TRBJ1-4, with D possibly matching TRBD1 (5 bases). Germline V lookup: CDR1 MDHEN, CDR2 SYDVKM. Trimming stripped 3 bases from V and 3 bases from J, with 11 bases between. The length of the CDR3 is 15 residues. CDR3 protein: CASSFDSESNEKLFF. As DNA, the CDR3 is TGTGCCAGCAGTTTCGACAGCGAGTCTAATGAAAAACTGTTTTTT.

This clone was detected only once. J is TRBJ2-7 and V is TRBV18; D is perhaps TRBD1 (6 bases). The CDR3 is 13 residues long. Germline V gene lookup returns CDR1 KGHSH and CDR2 LQKENI. V lost 5 bases and J lost 3, with 11 bases in between. For the CDR3, the DNA is TGTGCCAGCTCAGGGACACCTCTCTACGAGCAGTACTTC. Its protein product is CASSGTPLYEQYF.

The rearrangement joins TRBV9 to TRBJ1-2; TRBD1 agrees at 8 bases. The CDR3 is 14 amino acids. Germline V CDR1 and CDR2: SGDLS, YYNGEE. V lost 3 bases, J lost 2 bases, and 3 bases stayed unmatched. CDR3 in DNA: TGTGCCAGCAGCGGGGGGACAGGCAACTATGGCTACACCTTC. This sequence encodes CASSGGTGNYGYTF.

V is TRBV18 and J is TRBJ2-1; no firm D call. V shed 2 bases and J shed 0 bases, with 11 bases lying between them. This CDR3 is built from 16 residues. Germline V gives CDR1 KGHSH, CDR2 LQKENI. CDR3 amino acids: CASSPARRSSYNEQFF. CDR3 nucleotide sequence: TGTGCCAGCTCACCAGCCAGGCGAAGCTCCTACAATGAGCAGTTCTTC.

The chain combines TRBV10-1 with TRBJ2-1; no firm D call. The CDR3 is made up of 13 amino acids. V was clipped by 6 bases and J by 0 bases, with 6 bases between them. The germline V gene encodes CDR1 WNHNN and CDR2 SYGVQD (reference sequence). Here the CDR3 DNA reads TGCGCCAGCAGCCCCAACTCCTACAATGAGCAGTTCTTC. Amino acids: CASSPNSYNEQFF.

This rearrangement joins TRBV19 to TRBJ1-2, with TRBD1 matching over 9 bases. The CDR3 is 14 amino acids. The junction had 10 bases not matched to a gene; V was cut back by 6 bases and J by 8 bases. Germline V CDR1 and CDR2: LNHDA, SQIVND (reference sequence). The DNA for the CDR3 is TGTGCCAGTAGGCCAGAACAGGGGGCCGGGGGCTACACCTTC. Translation gives CASRPEQGAGGYTF.

J is TRBJ1-3 and V is TRBV3-1 (or the pseudogene TRBV3-2); no firm D call. The V gene lost 0 bases and the J gene lost 0 bases, with 6 bases spanning the gap. The CDR3 is 15 residues long. The germline CDR1 and CDR2 sequences are LGHDT and YNNKEL (reference sequence). CDR3 residues: CASSQEPSSGNTIYF. DNA of the CDR3: TGTGCCAGCAGCCAAGAGCCGAGCTCTGGAAACACCATATATTTT.

The J gene is TRBJ2-7, the V gene TRBV6-5, with TRBD2 identical over 11 bases. Germline CDR1 is MNHEY and CDR2 is SVGAGI. CDR3 length: 13 amino acids. With 10 bases clipped from V and 4 bases from J, the junction kept 6 bases outside the gene matches. Here the CDR3 DNA reads TGTGCCACCTCGTCTAGCGGGGGGTACGAGCAGTACTTC. As protein: CATSSSGGYEQYF.

A single count supports this clone. This sequence joins TRBV19 and TRBJ2-7, with TRBD1 matching over 8 bases. Germline V CDR1 and CDR2: LNHDA, SQIVND (reference sequence). V shed 5 bases and J 0 bases; nucleotides not matched to a gene: 9. The CDR3 has 16 amino acids. This chain's CDR3 is CASSPRTGSSSYEQYF. The CDR3 DNA follows: TGTGCCAGTAGTCCGAGGACAGGGAGCAGCTCCTACGAGCAGTACTTC.

The CDR3 here is CASRPQGAAGNTIYF. CDR3 sequence (DNA): TGTGCCAGTAGGCCCCAGGGCGCAGCTGGAAACACCATATATTTT. This chain links TRBV19 with TRBJ1-3; D might be TRBD1 (5 bases). Germline V CDR1 and CDR2: LNHDA, SQIVND (reference sequence). The CDR3 contains 15 residues. V dropped 6 bases and J dropped 2 bases, with 14 bases sitting between them.

V and J are TRBV5-1 and TRBJ1-2; perhaps TRBD1 as D (5 bases). The germline gives CDR1 SGHRS, CDR2 YFSETQ. Trimming took off 0 bases at V and 3 bases at J, with 12 bases between the two ends. The CDR3 has 15 amino acids. The CDR3 DNA reads TGCGCCAGCAGCTTGGTCTCAGGGAGGGACTATGGCTACACCTTC. Translation: CASSLVSGRDYGYTF.

The chain couples TRBV27 to TRBJ1-4; 7 nucleotides align to TRBD1. The germline V gene encodes CDR1 MNHEY and CDR2 SMNVEV (reference sequence). The CDR3 covers 15 residues. The V gene end was trimmed by 5 bases and the J gene end by 2 bases; junction bases not matched to a gene: 5. The DNA for the CDR3 is TGTGCCAGCAGTCCCTGGACAGGCACTAATGAAAAACTGTTTTTT. Translating it yields CASSPWTGTNEKLFF. Full variable domain (remainder filled in from reference TRBV27 and TRBJ1-4): EAQVTQNPRYLITVTGKKLTVTCSQNMNHEYMSWYRQDPGLGLRQIYYSMNVEVTDKGDVPEGYKVSRKEKRNFPLILESPSPNQTSLYFCASSPWTGTNEKLFFGSGTQLSVL.

The CDR3 protein is CATSSMETQYF. CDR3 DNA: TGTGCCACCAGCAGTATGGAGACCCAGTACTTC. The chain is built from TRBV15 and TRBJ2-5, with D unclear. The CDR3 runs to 11 residues. Germline V lookup: CDR1 LNHNV, CDR2 YYDKDF (reference sequence). Trimming took 3 bases from V and 5 from J, leaving 4 bases between them. The variable domain in full, completed from reference TRBV15 and TRBJ2-5, reads DAMVIQNPRYQVTQFGKPVTLSCSQTLNHNVMYWYQQKSSQAPKLLFHYYDKDFNNEADTPDNFQSRRPNTSFCFLDIRSPGLGDTAMYLCATSSMETQYFGPGTRLLVL.

The chain links TRBV7-2 to TRBJ1-5, with D unresolved. Germline CDR1 and CDR2: SGHTA and FQGNSA. The V gene lost 3 bases and the J gene lost 0 bases, with 9 bases spanning the gap. The CDR3 has 15 amino acids. The chain's CDR3 is CASSLESRSNQPQHF. The CDR3 region has the DNA TGTGCCAGCAGCTTGGAGAGTCGTAGCAATCAGCCCCAGCATTTT.

In its sample, this clone was seen once. J is TRBJ2-7 and V is TRBV7-9, with 12 bases aligning to TRBD1. Germline V gives CDR1 SEHNR, CDR2 FQNEAQ (reference sequence). After removal of 6 bases from V and 7 bases from J, the junction contained 7 bases not matched to a gene. This CDR3 comprises 14 residues. The CDR3 spells CASSSGTGGWEQYF. For the CDR3, the DNA is TGTGCCAGCAGTTCCGGGACAGGGGGCTGGGAGCAGTACTTC. The variable domain in full, completed from reference TRBV7-9 and TRBJ2-7, reads DTGVSQNPRHKITKRGQNVTFRCDPISEHNRLYWYRQTLGQGPEFLTYFQNEAQLEKSRLLSDRFSAERPKGSFSTLEIQRTEQGDSAMYLCASSSGTGGWEQYFGPGTRLTVT.

This clone was seen only a few times. The CDR3, as DNA: TGTGCCAGCAGCTACAACAGGGCATCGGGCAATCAGCCCCAGCATTTT. Amino acids: CASSYNRASGNQPQHF. The J gene is TRBJ1-5, the V gene TRBV7-8, with D possibly TRBD1 on 6 matching bases. The CDR3 is 16 amino acids. V lost 4 bases, J lost 2 bases, and 15 bases lay in between. Germline V CDR1 and CDR2: SGHVS, FQNEAQ.